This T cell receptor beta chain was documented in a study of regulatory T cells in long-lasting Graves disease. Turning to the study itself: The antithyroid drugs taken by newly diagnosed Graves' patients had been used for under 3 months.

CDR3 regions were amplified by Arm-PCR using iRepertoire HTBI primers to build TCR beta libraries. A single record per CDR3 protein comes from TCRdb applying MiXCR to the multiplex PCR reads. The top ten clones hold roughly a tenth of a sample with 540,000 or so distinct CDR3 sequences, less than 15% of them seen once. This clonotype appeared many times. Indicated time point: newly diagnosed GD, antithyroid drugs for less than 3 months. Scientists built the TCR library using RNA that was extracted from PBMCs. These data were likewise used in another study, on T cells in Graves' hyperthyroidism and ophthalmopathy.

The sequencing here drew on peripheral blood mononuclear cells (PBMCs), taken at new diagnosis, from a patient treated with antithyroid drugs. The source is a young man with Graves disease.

CDR3: CSDGTANTEAFF. CDR3 DNA sequence: TGCAGCGACGGGACAGCGAACACTGAAGCTTTCTTT. The V gene is TRBV29-1, the J gene TRBJ1-1, with TRBD1 matching over 7 bases. This CDR3 spans 12 amino acids. V shed 7 bases and J 1 base; nucleotides not matched to a gene: 3. Germline V CDR1 and CDR2: SQVTM, ANQGSEA.